This is a list of T cell receptor beta chains from one sample in a study of PD-1 blockade in mismatch repair-deficient tumors. Method: immunoSEQ multiplex PCR; TCRdb's copy keeps in-frame clones and lacks some. The sample has some 120,000 clones, more than 70% seen once; the top ten hold approximately 12%. Sequences were derived from peripheral blood, sampled 70 to 72 weeks after starting pembrolizumab. These TCRs come from an adult with mismatch repair-deficient cancer. CDR3s leave out the opening cysteine and the closing phenylalanine or tryptophan. The order of the fields is CDR3 length, V gene, J gene, D gene, CDR3 protein. D genes are given only for firm matches.

length: 11; V: TRBV5-1; J: TRBJ2-3; D: -; CDR3: ASSRDDTDTQY
length: 11; V: TRBV29-1; J: TRBJ2-5; D: -; CDR3: SVDMDGGETQY
length: 13; V: TRBV2; J: TRBJ1-5; D: -; CDR3: ASSGRSGGNQPQH
length: 13; V: TRBV5-4; J: TRBJ1-4; D: TRBD1; CDR3: ASSFSGQNNEKLF
length: 12; V: TRBV11-2; J: TRBJ1-1; D: TRBD1; CDR3: ASRRTGDGTEAF
length: 14; V: TRBV10-2; J: TRBJ2-3; D: -; CDR3: ASSAREKSSTDTQY
length: 13; V: TRBV5-1; J: TRBJ2-2; D: -; CDR3: ASSLQTANTGELF
length: 12; V: TRBV29-1; J: TRBJ2-7; D: TRBD2; CDR3: SVRSGSWSYEQY
length: 12; V: TRBV19; J: TRBJ1-5; D: -; CDR3: ASSPGQRDQPQH
length: 12; V: TRBV4-3; J: TRBJ2-5; D: -; CDR3: ASSQETSSETQY
length: 11; V: TRBV5-4; J: TRBJ2-1; D: TRBD1; CDR3: ASSRQGSSEQF
length: 14; V: TRBV19; J: TRBJ2-6; D: -; CDR3: ASSIAGVSGANVLT
length: 14; V: TRBV6-5; J: TRBJ2-6; D: -; CDR3: ASSYTGLSGANVLT
length: 12; V: TRBV6-1; J: TRBJ2-5; D: TRBD2; CDR3: ASSEGGSVETQY
length: 12; V: TRBV9; J: TRBJ2-5; D: -; CDR3: ASSVEGGKETQY
length: 15; V: TRBV10-3; J: TRBJ2-1; D: TRBD2; CDR3: AISESISGGSYNEQF
length: 13; V: TRBV28; J: TRBJ2-7; D: -; CDR3: ASSFAPSSSYEQY
length: 12; V: TRBV5-4; J: TRBJ2-5; D: TRBD1; CDR3: ASSRQGNQETQY
length: 9; V: TRBV6-4; J: TRBJ1-2; D: -; CDR3: ASSDWSGYT
length: 15; V: TRBV4-2; J: TRBJ1-2; D: -; CDR3: ASSQEQTSATFYGYT
length: 15; V: TRBV4-1; J: TRBJ2-2; D: TRBD1; CDR3: ASSQYKRDRWTGELF
length: 16; V: TRBV27; J: TRBJ2-7; D: TRBD2; CDR3: ASSLSLAGVGYSYEQY
length: 15; V: TRBV6-4; J: TRBJ2-1; D: -; CDR3: ASSPYKPGRDYNEQF
length: 11; V: TRBV6-6; J: TRBJ1-4; D: -; CDR3: ASSLVPDEKLF
length: 14; V: TRBV12-2; J: TRBJ1-5; D: -; CDR3: ASRLVKEIGNQPQH
length: 10; V: TRBV5-1; J: TRBJ1-1; D: -; CDR3: ASSFNQREAF
length: 13; V: TRBV27; J: TRBJ2-7; D: -; CDR3: ASSSAFNRDGEQY
length: 13; V: TRBV11-2; J: TRBJ2-7; D: -; CDR3: ASSLWTRQESEQY
length: 13; V: TRBV19; J: TRBJ2-2; D: -; CDR3: ASSRGGLNTGELF
length: 11; V: TRBV7-9; J: TRBJ2-7; D: TRBD2; CDR3: ASSLARGYEQY
length: 11; V: TRBV5-1; J: TRBJ1-1; D: -; CDR3: ASSSSPNTEAF
length: 10; V: TRBV27; J: TRBJ2-5; D: -; CDR3: ASSPGRETQY
length: 14; V: TRBV4-1; J: TRBJ2-1; D: TRBD2; CDR3: ASSQDPGRAHNEQF
length: 12; V: TRBV7-9; J: TRBJ1-4; D: -; CDR3: ASEGGATNEKLF
length: 13; V: TRBV6-5; J: TRBJ1-1; D: -; CDR3: ASSPSLAVNTEAF
length: 13; V: TRBV6-6; J: TRBJ2-7; D: TRBD1; CDR3: ASSLGTGTGYEQY
length: 13; V: TRBV7-6; J: TRBJ2-3; D: TRBD2; CDR3: ASSLERGPTDTQY
length: 14; V: TRBV4-3; J: TRBJ2-1; D: TRBD2; CDR3: ASSRKHSGRAGEQF
length: 15; V: TRBV14; J: TRBJ2-1; D: TRBD2; CDR3: ASSQSPGRSSYNEQF
length: 13; V: TRBV28; J: TRBJ2-1; D: TRBD2; CDR3: ACSVAGGRGNEQF
length: 20; V: TRBV27; J: TRBJ2-1; D: TRBD2; CDR3: ASSLSIKQLAGVLNHYNEQF
length: 13; V: TRBV28; J: TRBJ2-2; D: -; CDR3: ASSEDSFKAGELF